Below, 19 T cell receptor beta chains from the same sample are listed, as sequenced in a study of blood T cell repertoires in COVID-19. Sequencing was performed with immunoSEQ multiplex PCR; in TCRdb, only in-frame clones are kept and a portion is missing. Seen here are 30,000 to 40,000 clones, roughly nine tenths observed once, and the top ten hold roughly 14%. Sequencing used peripheral blood. The source is a woman aged 30 to 39 in a cohort sampled during active COVID-19.

The chain has TRBV9 and TRBJ2-1, with 7 bases lining up with TRBD2. Germline CDR1 reads SGDLS; CDR2 reads YYNGEE. V gave up 4 bases and J gave up 0 bases; unmatched junction bases: 10. The CDR3 is made up of 17 amino acids. The CDR3 region has the DNA TGTGCCAGCAGCCACACTGGGGGGGAGGGCTCCTACAATGAGCAGTTCTTC. This encodes CASSHTGGEGSYNEQFF.

V usage is TRBV9 and J usage is TRBJ2-1, with D perhaps TRBD1 (6 bases). The CDR3 runs 16 residues. Trimming cost V 3 bases and J 3 bases, with 16 bases left between them. CDR1 and CDR2 (germline): SGDLS, YYNGEE. The CDR3 DNA follows: TGTGCCAGCAGCGCCCCGACAGGACGTGACTACAATGAGCAGTTCTTC. Encoded protein: CASSAPTGRDYNEQFF.

V and J are TRBV7-8 and TRBJ2-3; a possible D gene is TRBD2 (6 bases). The CDR3 has 14 amino acids. V lost 8 bases to trimming and J lost 4 bases, with 16 bases between them. The germline V gene encodes CDR1 SGHVS and CDR2 FQNEAQ. CDR3 nucleotides: TGTGCCAGCGTTCGGGGACTTGCCGCAGATACGCAGTATTTT. Residues: CASVRGLAADTQYF.

The chain employs TRBV11-2 and TRBJ2-3; D is perhaps TRBD2 (6 bases). CDR3 length: 14 residues. CDR1 and CDR2 from the germline V gene are SGHAT and FQNNGV. V lost 3 bases and J lost 0, with 7 bases in between. The CDR3 protein is CASSFSGSTDTQYF. In nucleotides, the CDR3 is TGTGCCAGCAGCTTTAGCGGTAGCACAGATACGCAGTATTTT.

The chain couples TRBV5-6 to TRBJ2-2; no clear D gene. The CDR3 consists of 12 residues. V gave up 4 bases and J gave up 5 bases, with 6 bases separating them. Per germline, CDR1 SGHDT and CDR2 YYEEEE. The CDR3 sequence: CASSQSTGELFF. CDR3 nucleotide sequence: TGTGCCAGCAGCCAGTCAACCGGGGAGCTGTTTTTT.

In its sample, this clone was seen once. The CDR3: CASSRGQFLYGYTF. DNA of the CDR3: TGTGCCAGCAGCCGGGGACAGTTCCTCTATGGCTACACCTTC. This rearrangement joins TRBV6-5 to TRBJ1-2, with 7 bases that match TRBD1. Trimming took 6 bases from V and 4 from J; bases not matched to a gene: 8. The V gene's germline CDR1 is MNHEY and CDR2 SVGAGI. The CDR3 covers 14 residues.

The V gene is TRBV3-1 (or the pseudogene TRBV3-2), the J gene TRBJ2-3; the D gene is possibly TRBD2 (6 bases). V was clipped by 0 bases and J by 2 bases, with 15 bases between them. Germline V gene data show CDR1 as LGHDT and CDR2 as YNNKEL (reference sequence). This CDR3 is 17 amino acids long. This CDR3 reads CASSQDLVTRDTDTQYF. In DNA form, the CDR3 reads TGTGCCAGCAGCCAAGATCTTGTGACTAGAGACACAGATACGCAGTATTTT.

The chain joins TRBV7-2 to TRBJ2-7, with 8 bases aligning to TRBD1. CDR1 SGHTA and CDR2 FQGNSA come from the germline V gene. The CDR3 totals 14 residues. Trimming took 6 bases from V and 0 from J; bases not matched to a gene: 4. The DNA for the CDR3 is TGTGCCAGCAGTCGGGACAGGAGCTCCTACGAGCAGTACTTC. It translates to CASSRDRSSYEQYF.

The chain joins TRBV29-1 to TRBJ1-2, with TRBD1 matching 10 bases. In germline, CDR1 is SQVTM, CDR2 ANQGSEA. Trimming at V came to 4 bases and at J to 2 bases, leaving 7 bases not matched to a gene. The CDR3 has 15 amino acids. The CDR3 DNA is TGCAGCGTTGGGGGACAGGGGAGTTACAACTATGGCTACACCTTC. This gives the protein CSVGGQGSYNYGYTF.

This clone was found once. J is TRBJ2-1 and V is TRBV7-2; TRBD2 might be the D (6 bases). Trimming left V 1 base short and J 4 bases short, with 14 bases between. The length of the CDR3 is 16 residues. Germline CDR1 is SGHTA and CDR2 is FQGNSA. DNA for the CDR3: TGTGCCAGCAGCTTAGTGGGGGGTGCCTCTTACAATGAGCAGTTCTTC. Translating it yields CASSLVGGASYNEQFF.

This chain joins TRBV18 and TRBJ2-5; perhaps TRBD1 as D (6 bases). This CDR3 spans 13 amino acids. Germline values: CDR1 KGHSH, CDR2 LQKENI. V was pared by 8 bases and J by 3 bases, with 13 bases between. CDR3 protein: CASLRTEEETQYF. CDR3 DNA: TGTGCCAGCCTCCGGACAGAAGAAGAGACCCAGTACTTC.

This chain joins TRBV3-1 (or the pseudogene TRBV3-2) and TRBJ2-1; D is possibly TRBD2 (5 bases). Per germline, CDR1 LGHDT and CDR2 YNNKEL (reference sequence). The CDR3 has 16 residues. The V end was cut by 1 base, the J end by 3 bases, with 13 bases between. CDR3 in amino acids: CASSQALGDYYNEQFF. The CDR3 nucleotides are TGTGCCAGCAGCCAAGCCTTGGGAGACTACTACAATGAGCAGTTCTTC.

The chain uses TRBV23-1 and TRBJ1-2; no definite D call. TRBV23-1 is labeled an ORF, and its function is uncertain. Trimming took 2 bases from V and 5 from J, leaving 9 bases between them. This CDR3 contains 13 residues. CDR3 sequence reads: CASSQPKRYGYTF. CDR3 DNA sequence: TGCGCCAGCAGTCAACCGAAGAGGTATGGCTACACCTTC.

This chain uses TRBV6-1 with TRBJ2-3, with TRBD2 identical over 11 bases. This CDR3 region has 14 residues. Germline loops: CDR1 MNHNS, CDR2 SASEGT. With 3 bases clipped from V and 5 bases from J, the junction kept 1 base outside the gene matches. The chain's CDR3 is CASSELAGGDTQYF. The CDR3 nucleotides are TGTGCCAGCAGTGAGCTAGCGGGAGGAGATACGCAGTATTTT.

This chain links TRBV21-1 with TRBJ2-7; the table names TRBD1, a call not compared with the DNA. TRBV21-1 is a pseudogene. This CDR3 has 17 residues. CDR3 region: CASSRRGQTGLTWEQYF. The DNA of the CDR3 is TGTGCCAGCAGCAGGAGGGGACAGACGGGGCTGACTTGGGAGCAGTACTTC.

The V gene is TRBV7-2, the J gene TRBJ2-3, with 8 bases lining up with TRBD1. Germline assignment: CDR1 SGHTA and CDR2 FQGNSA. The CDR3 extends over 16 amino acids. V shed 5 bases and J 4 bases; nucleotides not matched to a gene: 11. The CDR3 sequence: CASSVRQGPYPDTQYF. The CDR3 DNA is TGTGCCAGCAGCGTCAGACAGGGGCCTTATCCAGATACGCAGTATTTT.

The chain combines TRBV27 with TRBJ1-2; D not certain. CDR3 length equals 16 residues. Between the trimmed V and J ends, which lost 2 bases and 8 bases, there was a span of 21 bases. The V gene's germline CDR1 is MNHEY and CDR2 SMNVEV (reference sequence). CDR3 sequence reads: CASSLGGSGWAGGYTF. The DNA of the CDR3 is TGTGCCAGCAGTTTAGGTGGGAGCGGATGGGCTGGCGGCTACACCTTC.

The chain is built from TRBV7-3 and TRBJ1-2, with D tentatively TRBD1 (5 bases). CDR3 length equals 15 residues. Germline lookup yields CDR1 SGHTA and CDR2 FQGTGA. The ends were cut back, 5 bases at V and 0 bases at J, with 13 bases in the middle. As DNA, the CDR3 is TGTGCCAGCAGCCCGGGGGGAGGGGCTAACTATGGCTACACCTTC. Protein sequence: CASSPGGGANYGYTF.

This clone was seen a single time. This chain joins TRBV5-8 and TRBJ2-5; no clear D gene. Germline V gene sequence: CDR1 SGHTS, CDR2 YDEGEE. This CDR3 spans 14 amino acids. V lost 1 base, J lost 5 bases, and 12 bases lay in between. CDR3 DNA: TGTGCCAGCAGCTTGACCGGTCCGGTCGAGACCCAGTACTTC. This translates into CASSLTGPVETQYF.